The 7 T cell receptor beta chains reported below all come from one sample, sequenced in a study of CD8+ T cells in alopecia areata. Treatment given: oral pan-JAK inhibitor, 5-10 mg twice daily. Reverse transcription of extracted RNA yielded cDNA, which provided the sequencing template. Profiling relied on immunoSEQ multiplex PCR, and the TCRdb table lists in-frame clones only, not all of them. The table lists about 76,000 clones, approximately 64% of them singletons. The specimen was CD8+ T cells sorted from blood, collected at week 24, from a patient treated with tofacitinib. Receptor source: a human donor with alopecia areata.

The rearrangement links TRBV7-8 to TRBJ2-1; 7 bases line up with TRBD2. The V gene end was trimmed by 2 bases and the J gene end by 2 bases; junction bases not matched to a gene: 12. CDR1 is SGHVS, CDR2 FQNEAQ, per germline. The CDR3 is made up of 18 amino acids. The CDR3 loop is CASSLIGWASGTYNEQFF. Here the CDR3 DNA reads TGTGCCAGCAGCTTAATCGGATGGGCTAGCGGAACCTACAATGAGCAGTTCTTC.

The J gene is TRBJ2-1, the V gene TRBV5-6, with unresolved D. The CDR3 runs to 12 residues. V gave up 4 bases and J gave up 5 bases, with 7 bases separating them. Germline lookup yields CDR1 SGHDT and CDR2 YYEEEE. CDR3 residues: CASSQDHNEQFF. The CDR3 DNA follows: TGTGCCAGCAGCCAGGACCACAATGAGCAGTTCTTC. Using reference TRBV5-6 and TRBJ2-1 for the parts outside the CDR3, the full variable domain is DAGVTQSPTHLIKTRGQQVTLRCSPKSGHDTVSWYQQALGQGPQFIFQYYEEEERQRGNFPDRFSGHQFPNYSSELNVNALLLGDSALYLCASSQDHNEQFFGPGTRLTVL.

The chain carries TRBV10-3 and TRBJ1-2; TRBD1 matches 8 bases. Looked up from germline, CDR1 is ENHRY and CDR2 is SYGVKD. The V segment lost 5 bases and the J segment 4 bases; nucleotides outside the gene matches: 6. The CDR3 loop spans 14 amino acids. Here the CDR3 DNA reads TGTGCCATCAGTAATGGACAGGGTGGCTATGGCTACACCTTC. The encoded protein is CAISNGQGGYGYTF.

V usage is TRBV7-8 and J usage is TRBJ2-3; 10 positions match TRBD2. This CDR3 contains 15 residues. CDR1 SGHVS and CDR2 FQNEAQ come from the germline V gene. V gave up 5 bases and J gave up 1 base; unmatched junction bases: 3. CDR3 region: CASSPGTSGTDTQYF. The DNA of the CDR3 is TGTGCCAGCAGCCCGGGGACTAGCGGCACAGATACGCAGTATTTT.

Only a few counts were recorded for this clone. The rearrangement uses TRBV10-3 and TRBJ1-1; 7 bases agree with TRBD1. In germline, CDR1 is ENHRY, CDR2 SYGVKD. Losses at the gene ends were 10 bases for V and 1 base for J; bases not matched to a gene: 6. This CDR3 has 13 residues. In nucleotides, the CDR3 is TGTGCCACCAGCTGGGACAGGAACACTGAAGCTTTCTTT. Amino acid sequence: CATSWDRNTEAFF.

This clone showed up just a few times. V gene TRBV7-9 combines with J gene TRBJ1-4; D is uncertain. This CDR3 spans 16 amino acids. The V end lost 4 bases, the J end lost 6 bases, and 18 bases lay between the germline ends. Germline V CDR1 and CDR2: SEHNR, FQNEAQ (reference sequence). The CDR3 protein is CASSYPRGSWDEKLFF. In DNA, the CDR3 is TGTGCCAGCAGCTACCCTCGAGGGTCCTGGGATGAAAAACTGTTTTTT.

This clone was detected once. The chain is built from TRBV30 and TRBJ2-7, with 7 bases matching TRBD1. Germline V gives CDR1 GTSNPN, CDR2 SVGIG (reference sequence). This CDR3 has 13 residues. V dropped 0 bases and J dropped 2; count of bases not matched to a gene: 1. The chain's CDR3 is CAWSVDRAYEQYF. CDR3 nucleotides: TGTGCCTGGAGTGTAGACAGGGCCTACGAGCAGTACTTC.